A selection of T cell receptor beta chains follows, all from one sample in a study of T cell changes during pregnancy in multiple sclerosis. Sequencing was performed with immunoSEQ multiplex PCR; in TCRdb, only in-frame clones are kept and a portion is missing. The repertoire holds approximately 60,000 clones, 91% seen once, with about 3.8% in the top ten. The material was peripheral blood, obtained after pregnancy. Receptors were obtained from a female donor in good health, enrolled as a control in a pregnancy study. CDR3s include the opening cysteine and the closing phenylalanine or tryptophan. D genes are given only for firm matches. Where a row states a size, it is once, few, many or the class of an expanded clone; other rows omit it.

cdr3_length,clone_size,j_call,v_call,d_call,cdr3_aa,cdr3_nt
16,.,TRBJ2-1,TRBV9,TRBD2,CASSVVAGGLYNEQFF,TGTGCCAGCAGCGTAGTAGCGGGAGGGTTATACAATGAGCAGTTCTTC
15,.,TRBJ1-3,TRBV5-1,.,CASSIEGRAGNTIYF,TGCGCCAGCAGCATAGAAGGGAGGGCTGGAAACACCATATATTTT
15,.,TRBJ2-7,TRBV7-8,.,CASSLAGAGAREQYF,TGTGCCAGCAGCTTAGCGGGGGCAGGGGCGCGCGAGCAGTACTTC
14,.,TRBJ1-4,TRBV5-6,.,CASSPTFFNEKLFF,TGTGCCAGCAGCCCGACATTCTTTAATGAAAAACTGTTTTTT
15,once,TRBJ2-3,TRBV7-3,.,CASSLVRGGTDTQYF,TGTGCCAGCAGCTTAGTACGCGGAGGCACAGATACGCAGTATTTT
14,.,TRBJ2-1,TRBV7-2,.,CASSLDFDSNEQFF,TGTGCCAGCAGCTTAGACTTCGACAGCAATGAGCAGTTCTTC
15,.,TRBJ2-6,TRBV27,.,CATKGGMAGANVLTF,TGTGCCACCAAGGGCGGGATGGCTGGGGCCAACGTCCTGACTTTC
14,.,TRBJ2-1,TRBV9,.,CASSVDASPGEQFF,TGTGCCAGCAGCGTAGATGCTAGCCCCGGAGAGCAGTTCTTC
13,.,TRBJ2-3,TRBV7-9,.,CASLGGGQLPQYF,TGTGCCAGCCTAGGGGGAGGGCAGCTGCCGCAGTATTTT
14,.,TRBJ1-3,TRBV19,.,CASIVTVSGNTIYF,TGTGCCAGTATCGTAACAGTCTCTGGAAACACCATATATTTT
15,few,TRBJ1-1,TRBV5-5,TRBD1,CASSSLGTGNTEAFF,TGTGCCAGCAGCTCACTCGGGACAGGGAACACTGAAGCTTTCTTT
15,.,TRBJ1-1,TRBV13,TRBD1,CASSITGGRHTEAFF,TGTGCCAGCAGCATTACAGGGGGAAGGCACACTGAAGCTTTCTTT
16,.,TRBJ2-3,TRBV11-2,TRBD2,CASSYRLAGGTDTQYF,TGTGCCAGCAGCTACCGACTAGCGGGTGGCACAGATACGCAGTATTTT
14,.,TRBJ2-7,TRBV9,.,CASSPRLVPYEQYF,TGTGCCAGCAGCCCAAGACTGGTACCCTACGAGCAGTACTTC
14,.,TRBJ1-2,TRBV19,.,CASTPHGTNYGYTF,TGTGCCAGTACTCCACATGGCACCAACTATGGCTACACCTTC
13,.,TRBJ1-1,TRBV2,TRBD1,CASSLTGGLEAFF,TGTGCCAGCAGTTTGACAGGGGGGCTTGAAGCTTTCTTT
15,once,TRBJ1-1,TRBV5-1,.,CASSPRVGRGTEAFF,TGCGCCAGCAGCCCGAGGGTAGGGCGGGGAACTGAAGCTTTCTTT
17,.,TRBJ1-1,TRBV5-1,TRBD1,CASSATGTGGLDTEAFF,TGCGCCAGCAGCGCCACCGGGACAGGGGGCCTTGACACTGAAGCTTTCTTT
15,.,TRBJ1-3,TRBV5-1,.,CASSYESSSGNTIYF,TGCGCCAGCAGCTACGAGTCAAGCTCTGGAAACACCATATATTTT
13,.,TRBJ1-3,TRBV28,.,CASRPGAGNTIYF,TGTGCCAGCAGACCAGGGGCTGGAAACACCATATATTTT
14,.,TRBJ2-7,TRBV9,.,CASSGSTISYEQYF,TGTGCCAGCAGCGGGAGCACGATCTCCTACGAGCAGTACTTC
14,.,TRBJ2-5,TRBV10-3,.,CAISGGLGQETQYF,TGTGCCATCAGTGGTGGACTGGGACAAGAGACCCAGTACTTC
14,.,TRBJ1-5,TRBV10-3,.,CAISESEVLQPQHF,TGTGCCATCAGTGAGTCGGAGGTCTTACAGCCCCAGCATTTT
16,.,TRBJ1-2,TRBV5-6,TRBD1,CASSSVRDRGFYGYTF,TGTGCCAGCAGCTCGGTCCGGGACAGGGGGTTCTATGGCTACACCTTC
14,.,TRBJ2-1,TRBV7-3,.,CASSLGGDYNEQFF,TGTGCCAGCAGCTTAGGCGGGGACTACAATGAGCAGTTCTTC
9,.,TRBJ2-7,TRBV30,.,CQDWRAFYF,TGCCAGGACTGGAGGGCTTTTTACTTC
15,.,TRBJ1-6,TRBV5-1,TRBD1,CASSLEGAWDSPLHF,TGCGCCAGCAGCTTGGAGGGGGCGTGGGATTCACCCCTCCACTTT
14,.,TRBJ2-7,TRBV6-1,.,CASRFWTDSYEQYF,TGTGCCAGCAGATTTTGGACAGATTCCTACGAGCAGTACTTC
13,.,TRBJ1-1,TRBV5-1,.,CASSLQADTEAFF,TGCGCCAGCAGCTTACAGGCCGACACTGAAGCTTTCTTT
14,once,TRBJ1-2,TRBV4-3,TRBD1,CASSQDEGADGYTF,TGCGCCAGCAGCCAAGATGAGGGGGCGGATGGCTACACCTTC
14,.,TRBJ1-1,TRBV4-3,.,CASSQSGQGTEAFF,TGCGCCAGCAGCCAGTCCGGGCAGGGCACTGAAGCTTTCTTT
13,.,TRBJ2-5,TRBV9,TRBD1,CASREQGSETQYF,TGTGCCAGCAGAGAACAGGGGAGCGAGACCCAGTACTTC
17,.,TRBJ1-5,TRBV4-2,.,CASSQDREGAGNQPQHF,TGTGCCAGCAGCCAAGATCGGGAGGGTGCGGGCAATCAGCCCCAGCATTTT
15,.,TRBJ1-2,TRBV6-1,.,CASSVGGSGSYGYTF,TGTGCCAGCAGTGTTGGTGGCAGCGGCTCCTATGGCTACACCTTC
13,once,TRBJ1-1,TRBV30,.,CAWTRSSNTEAFF,TGTGCCTGGACCAGATCCTCCAACACTGAAGCTTTCTTT
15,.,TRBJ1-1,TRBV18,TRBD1,CASSPLGQGAPEAFF,TGTGCCAGCTCACCACTTGGACAGGGGGCCCCTGAAGCTTTCTTT
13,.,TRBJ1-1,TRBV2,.,CASTFTGYTEAFF,TGTGCCAGCACTTTTACAGGGTACACTGAAGCTTTCTTT
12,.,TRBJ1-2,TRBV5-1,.,CASAGENYGYTF,TGCGCCAGCGCTGGAGAAAACTATGGCTACACCTTC
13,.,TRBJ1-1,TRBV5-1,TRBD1,CASSRTGDTEAFF,TGCGCCAGCAGCCGGACAGGGGACACTGAAGCTTTCTTT
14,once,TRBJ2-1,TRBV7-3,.,CASSSGYGPNEQFF,TGTGCCAGCAGCTCGGGGTATGGCCCAAATGAGCAGTTCTTC
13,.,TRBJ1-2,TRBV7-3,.,CASSDKWGGGYTF,TGTGCCAGCAGCGATAAGTGGGGGGGTGGCTACACCTTC
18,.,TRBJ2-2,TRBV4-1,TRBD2,CASSQFSSGAIGTGELFF,TGCGCCAGCAGCCAATTCTCTAGCGGAGCCATCGGCACCGGGGAGCTGTTTTTT
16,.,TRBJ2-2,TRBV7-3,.,CASSPWGGVETGELFF,TGTGCCAGCAGCCCGTGGGGCGGGGTGGAAACCGGGGAGCTGTTTTTT
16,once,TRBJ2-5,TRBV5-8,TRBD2,CASSLGLAGYQETQYF,TGTGCCAGCAGCCTCGGACTAGCGGGATACCAAGAGACCCAGTACTTC
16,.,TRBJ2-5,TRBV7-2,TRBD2,CASSWSTSGLLETQYF,TGTGCCAGCAGCTGGTCGACTAGCGGATTATTAGAGACCCAGTACTTC